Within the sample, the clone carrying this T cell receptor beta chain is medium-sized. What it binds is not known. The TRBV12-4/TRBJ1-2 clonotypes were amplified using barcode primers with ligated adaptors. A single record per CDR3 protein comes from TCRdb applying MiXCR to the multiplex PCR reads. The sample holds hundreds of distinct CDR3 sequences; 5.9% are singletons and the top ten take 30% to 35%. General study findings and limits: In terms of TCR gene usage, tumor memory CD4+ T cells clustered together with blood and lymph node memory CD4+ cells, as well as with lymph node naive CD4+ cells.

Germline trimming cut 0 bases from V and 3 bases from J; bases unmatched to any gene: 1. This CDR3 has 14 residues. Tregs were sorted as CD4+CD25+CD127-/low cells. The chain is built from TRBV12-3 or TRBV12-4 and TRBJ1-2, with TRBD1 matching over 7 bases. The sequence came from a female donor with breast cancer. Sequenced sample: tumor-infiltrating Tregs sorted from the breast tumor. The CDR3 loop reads CASSLADRYYGYTF. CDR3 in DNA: TGTGCCAGCAGTTTAGCGGACAGGTACTATGGCTACACCTTC.